This T cell receptor (beta chain) emerged from a study of human T cells and chemical hapten exposure. On the study more broadly: Sensitization applied 2% DPC to around 2 cm by around 2 cm of upper inner arm skin.

Study processing details: Per-sample TCR counts ranged from 23,224 to 690,600, median about 90,000. TCRdb analysed the RACE reads with MiXCR anew, one entry per CDR3 protein. V and J calls and clone size were set by TCRdb, not the authors. The sample yields approximately 60,000 distinct CDR3 sequences, 11% seen once. Germline CDR1 SGHRS, CDR2 YFSETQ. The CDR3 runs to 14 residues. Trimming cost V 0 bases and J 3 bases, with 8 bases left between them. Whole-study results and caveats: While controls formed fewer of them, expanded TCRs formed significantly more large CDR3 similarity clusters.

Time point indicated: patch test 3, about 24 weeks after DPC sensitization. This sample's treatment: therapeutic diphenylcyclopropenone sensitization with weekly scalp DPC. Those who donated were patients with alopecia, 18 to 70 years of age, and suitable for DPC. In its sample, this clonotype was seen many times. Its specificity is unknown. The sequences come from whole blood, collected in connection with sensitization to the hapten diphenylcyclopropenone (DPC). The TCR comes from a woman in her 30s with alopecia areata. Some clones in this sample may be carry-over from other donors' samples. The chain combines TRBV5-1 with TRBJ2-3; no reliable D call. The chain's CDR3 is CASSLDSGTDTQYF. DNA for the CDR3: TGCGCCAGCAGCTTGGACAGTGGGACAGATACGCAGTATTTT.